This T cell receptor beta chain was observed in a study of technical replicates of blood from a few donors. Trimming stripped 6 bases from V and 1 base from J, with 12 bases between. This CDR3 has 15 amino acids. Germline CDR1 reads LNHNV; CDR2 reads YYDKDF (reference sequence). Produced via immunoSEQ multiplex PCR; TCRdb's table is partial and in-frame only. The sample holds roughly 50,000 clones, more than 90% seen once. V gene TRBV15 combines with J gene TRBJ2-2, with D perhaps TRBD2 (5 bases). The source is a human donor in good health. Some clones in this sample may be carry-over from other donors' samples. The sequenced sample was PBMCs. As DNA, the CDR3 is TGTGCCACCAGTCCTAGCTTTAGGAACACCGGGGAGCTGTTTTTT. Translated: CATSPSFRNTGELFF.